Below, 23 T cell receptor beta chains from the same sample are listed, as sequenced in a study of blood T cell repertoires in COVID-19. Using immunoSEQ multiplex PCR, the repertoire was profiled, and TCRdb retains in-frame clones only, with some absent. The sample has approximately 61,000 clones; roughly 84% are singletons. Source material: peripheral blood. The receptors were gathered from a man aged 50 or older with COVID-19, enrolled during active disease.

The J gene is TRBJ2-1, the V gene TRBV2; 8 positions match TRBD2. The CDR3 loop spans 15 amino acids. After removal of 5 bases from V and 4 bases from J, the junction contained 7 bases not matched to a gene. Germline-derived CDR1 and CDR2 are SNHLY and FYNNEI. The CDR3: CASSTSGAIYNEQFF. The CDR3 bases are TGTGCCAGCAGTACTAGCGGAGCCATTTACAATGAGCAGTTCTTC.

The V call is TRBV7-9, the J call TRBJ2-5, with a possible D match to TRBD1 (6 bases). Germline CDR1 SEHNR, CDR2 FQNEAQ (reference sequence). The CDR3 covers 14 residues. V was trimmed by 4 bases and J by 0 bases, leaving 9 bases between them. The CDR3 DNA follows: TGTGCCAGCAGCTCCGGACAGTACCAAGAGACCCAGTACTTC. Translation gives CASSSGQYQETQYF.

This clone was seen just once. The CDR3 nucleotides read TGTGCCAGCAGCCAAGACGGACAGAAAAATTCACCCCTCCACTTT. This encodes CASSQDGQKNSPLHF. The chain couples TRBV3-1 (or the pseudogene TRBV3-2) to TRBJ1-6, with D possibly being TRBD1 (6 bases). The germline CDR1 and CDR2 sequences are LGHDT and YNNKEL (reference sequence). V shed 0 bases and J shed 7 bases, with 10 bases lying between them. The CDR3 is 15 residues long.

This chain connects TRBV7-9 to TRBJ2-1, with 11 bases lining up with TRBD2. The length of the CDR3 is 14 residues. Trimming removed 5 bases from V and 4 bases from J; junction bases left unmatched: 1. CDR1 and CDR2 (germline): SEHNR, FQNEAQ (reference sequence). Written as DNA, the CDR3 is TGTGCCAGCAGCCCTAGCGGGAGGTACAATGAGCAGTTCTTC. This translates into CASSPSGRYNEQFF.

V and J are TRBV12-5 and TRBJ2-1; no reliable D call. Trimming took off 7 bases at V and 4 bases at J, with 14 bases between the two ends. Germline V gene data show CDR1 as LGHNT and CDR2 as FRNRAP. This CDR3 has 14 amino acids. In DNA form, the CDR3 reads TGTGCTAGTGTCCTCTACCCGTGGTACAATGAGCAGTTCTTC. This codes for CASVLYPWYNEQFF.

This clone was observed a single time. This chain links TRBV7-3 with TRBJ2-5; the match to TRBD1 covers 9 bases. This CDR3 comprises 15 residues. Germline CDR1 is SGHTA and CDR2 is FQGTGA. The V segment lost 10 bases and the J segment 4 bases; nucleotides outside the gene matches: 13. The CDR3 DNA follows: TGTGCCACCCAACTTACAGGGGGCGCGGGAGAGACCCAGTACTTC. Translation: CATQLTGGAGETQYF.

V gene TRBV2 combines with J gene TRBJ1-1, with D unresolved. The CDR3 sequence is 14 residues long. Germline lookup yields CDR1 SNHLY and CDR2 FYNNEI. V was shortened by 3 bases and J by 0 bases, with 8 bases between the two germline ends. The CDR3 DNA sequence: TGTGCCAGCAGTGAGGAGGAGCTGAACACTGAAGCTTTCTTT. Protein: CASSEEELNTEAFF.

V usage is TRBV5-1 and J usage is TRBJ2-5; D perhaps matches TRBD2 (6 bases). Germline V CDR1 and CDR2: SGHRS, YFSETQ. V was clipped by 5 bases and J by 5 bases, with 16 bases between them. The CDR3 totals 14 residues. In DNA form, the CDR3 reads TGCGCCAGCAGTGGTATCGGGAGTCAGGAGACCCAGTACTTC. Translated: CASSGIGSQETQYF.

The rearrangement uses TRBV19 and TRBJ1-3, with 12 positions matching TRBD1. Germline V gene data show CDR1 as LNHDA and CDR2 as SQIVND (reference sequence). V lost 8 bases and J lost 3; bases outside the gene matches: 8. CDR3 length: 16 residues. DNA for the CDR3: TGTGCCAGTGGGGACAGGGGGCGCGGGCTTGGAAACACCATATATTTT. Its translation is CASGDRGRGLGNTIYF.

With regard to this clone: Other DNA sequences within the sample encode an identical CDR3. Here the CDR3 reads CASSILAGGPTDTQYF. CDR3 nucleotides: TGTGCCAGTAGTATACTAGCGGGAGGGCCCACAGATACGCAGTATTTT. This chain links TRBV19 with TRBJ2-3; TRBD2 matches 12 bases. V shed 2 bases and J 2 bases; nucleotides not matched to a gene: 2. This CDR3 is built from 16 residues. Germline values: CDR1 LNHDA, CDR2 SQIVND (reference sequence).

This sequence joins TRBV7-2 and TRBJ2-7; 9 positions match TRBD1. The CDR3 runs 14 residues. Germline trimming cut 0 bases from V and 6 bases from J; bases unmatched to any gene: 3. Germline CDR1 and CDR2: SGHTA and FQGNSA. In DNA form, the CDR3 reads TGTGCCAGCAGCTTAGCGGGACAGGGTAGCGAGCAGTACTTC. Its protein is CASSLAGQGSEQYF.

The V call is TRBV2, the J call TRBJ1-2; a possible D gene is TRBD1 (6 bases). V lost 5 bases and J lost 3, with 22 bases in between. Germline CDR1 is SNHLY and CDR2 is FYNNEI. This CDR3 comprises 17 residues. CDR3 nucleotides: TGTGCCAGCAGTACACCCAGGGGCGGTGCTGCAGACTATGGCTACACCTTC. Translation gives CASSTPRGGAADYGYTF.

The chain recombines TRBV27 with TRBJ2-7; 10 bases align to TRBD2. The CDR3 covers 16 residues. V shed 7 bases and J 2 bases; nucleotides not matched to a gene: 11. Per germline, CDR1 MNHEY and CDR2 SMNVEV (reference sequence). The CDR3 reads CASTRIAGGQTYEQYF. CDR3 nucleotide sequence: TGTGCCAGCACTAGGATAGCGGGAGGACAAACCTACGAGCAGTACTTC.

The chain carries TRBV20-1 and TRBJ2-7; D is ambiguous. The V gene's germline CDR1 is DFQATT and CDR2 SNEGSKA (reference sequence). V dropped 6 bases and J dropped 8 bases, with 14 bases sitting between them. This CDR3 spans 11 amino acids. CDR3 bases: TGCAGTGCCCCACTGGCAGGCAAGCAGTACTTC. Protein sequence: CSAPLAGKQYF.

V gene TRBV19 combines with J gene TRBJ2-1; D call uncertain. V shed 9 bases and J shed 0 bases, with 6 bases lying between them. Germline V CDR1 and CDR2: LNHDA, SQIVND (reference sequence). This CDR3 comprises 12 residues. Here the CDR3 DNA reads TGTGCCAGCAATAGCTCCTACAATGAGCAGTTCTTC. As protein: CASNSSYNEQFF.

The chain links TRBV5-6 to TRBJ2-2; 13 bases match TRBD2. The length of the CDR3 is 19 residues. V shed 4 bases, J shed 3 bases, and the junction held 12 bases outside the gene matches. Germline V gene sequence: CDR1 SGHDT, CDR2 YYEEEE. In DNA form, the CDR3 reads TGTGCCAGCAGCAGGTGGATACTAGCGGGAGGGCCTGACACCGGGGAGCTGTTTTTT. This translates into CASSRWILAGGPDTGELFF.

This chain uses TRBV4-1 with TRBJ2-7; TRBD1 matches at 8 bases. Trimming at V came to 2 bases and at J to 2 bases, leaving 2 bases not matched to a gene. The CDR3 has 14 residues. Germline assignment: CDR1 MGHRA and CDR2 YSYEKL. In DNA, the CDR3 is TGCGCCAGCAGCCAACCAGGGGGCACCTACGAGCAGTACTTC. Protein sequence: CASSQPGGTYEQYF.

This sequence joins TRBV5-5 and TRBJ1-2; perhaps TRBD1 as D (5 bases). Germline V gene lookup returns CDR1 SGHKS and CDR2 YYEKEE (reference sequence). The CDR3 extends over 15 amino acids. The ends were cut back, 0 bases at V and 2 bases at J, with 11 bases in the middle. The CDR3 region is CASSLGTYLNYGYTF. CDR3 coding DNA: TGTGCCAGCAGCTTGGGGACATACCTAAACTATGGCTACACCTTC.

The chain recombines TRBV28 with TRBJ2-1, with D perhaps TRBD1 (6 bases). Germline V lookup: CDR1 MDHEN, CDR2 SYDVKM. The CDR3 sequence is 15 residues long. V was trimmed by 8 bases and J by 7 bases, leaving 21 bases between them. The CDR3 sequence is CASCLIGGTGNEQFF. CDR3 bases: TGTGCCAGCTGCCTGATAGGCGGTACAGGGAATGAGCAGTTCTTC.

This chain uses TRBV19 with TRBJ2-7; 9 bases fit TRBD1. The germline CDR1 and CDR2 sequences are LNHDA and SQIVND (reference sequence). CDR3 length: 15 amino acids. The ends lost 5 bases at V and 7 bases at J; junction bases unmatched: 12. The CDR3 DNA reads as TGTGCCAGTAGTCCGCGGGGACAGGGTGTGGGGGAGCAGTACTTC. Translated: CASSPRGQGVGEQYF.

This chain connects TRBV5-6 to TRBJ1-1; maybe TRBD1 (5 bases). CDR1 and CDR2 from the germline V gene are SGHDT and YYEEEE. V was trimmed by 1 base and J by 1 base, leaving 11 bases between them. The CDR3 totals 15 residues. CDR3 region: CASSLYDRPNTEAFF. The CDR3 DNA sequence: TGTGCCAGCAGCTTGTACGACAGACCGAACACTGAAGCTTTCTTT.

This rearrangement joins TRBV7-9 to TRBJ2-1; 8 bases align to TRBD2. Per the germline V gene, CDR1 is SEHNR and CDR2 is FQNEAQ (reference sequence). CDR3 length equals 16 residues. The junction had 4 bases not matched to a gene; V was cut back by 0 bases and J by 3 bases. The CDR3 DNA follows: TGTGCCAGCAGCTTAGCGGGCGGGAGGTTCTACAATGAGCAGTTCTTC. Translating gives CASSLAGGRFYNEQFF.

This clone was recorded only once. The CDR3 region has the DNA TGTGCCAGCAGGGACAGGCAGAATGAAAAACTGTTTTTT. Translation: CASRDRQNEKLFF. V usage is TRBV6-5 and J usage is TRBJ1-4; 7 positions agree with TRBD1. Looked up from germline, CDR1 is MNHEY and CDR2 is SVGAGI. V gave up 6 bases and J gave up 5 bases; unmatched junction bases: 3. The CDR3 consists of 13 residues.